The T cell receptor beta chain described here comes from a study of vaccination effects on CD4 cells after COVID-19. At the end of over 8 days of culture, CD4+ T cells were isolated. The repertoire was sequenced with immunoSEQ multiplex PCR; TCRdb's copy has only in-frame clones and lacks some. The sample lists about 64,000 clones; approximately 72% were seen once. Germline assignment: CDR1 MNHEY and CDR2 SVGAGI. This CDR3 is built from 15 residues. Trimming removed 8 bases from V and 5 bases from J; junction bases left unmatched: 12. About this clone itself: Its target is not known.

The sequenced sample was CD4+ T cells from PBMCs cultured without peptide, obtained before COVID-19 vaccination. This receptor was obtained from a human donor who had a prior SARS-CoV-2 infection. The chain uses TRBV6-5 and TRBJ1-2; 9 bases are a match to TRBD1. The chain's CDR3 is CASQMVTGGGYGYTF. CDR3 sequence (DNA): TGTGCCAGCCAGATGGTCACAGGGGGCGGGTATGGCTACACCTTC.